This T cell receptor (beta chain) is drawn from a study of T-cell memory formation after mild COVID-19. TCRdb re-derived calls from the 5' RACE reads in MiXCR, one entry per CDR3 protein. The table has about 90,000 distinct CDR3 sequences, less than 15% seen once. The ends lost 5 bases at V and 2 bases at J; junction bases unmatched: 10. Germline-derived CDR1 and CDR2 are PRHDT and FYEKMQ (reference sequence). The CDR3 contains 16 residues. V gene TRBV13 combines with J gene TRBJ2-7; 9 bases are shared with TRBD2. The sequenced sample was PBMCs or a T cell subset sorted from them (not recorded which). The receptor was derived from an adult woman who had mild COVID-19 (a few samples of this study predate the infection). Cell type and time point are not known. CDR3 residues: CASSERLAERTYEQYF. DNA for the CDR3: TGTGCCAGCAGCGAGAGACTAGCGGAGAGAACCTACGAGCAGTACTTC.